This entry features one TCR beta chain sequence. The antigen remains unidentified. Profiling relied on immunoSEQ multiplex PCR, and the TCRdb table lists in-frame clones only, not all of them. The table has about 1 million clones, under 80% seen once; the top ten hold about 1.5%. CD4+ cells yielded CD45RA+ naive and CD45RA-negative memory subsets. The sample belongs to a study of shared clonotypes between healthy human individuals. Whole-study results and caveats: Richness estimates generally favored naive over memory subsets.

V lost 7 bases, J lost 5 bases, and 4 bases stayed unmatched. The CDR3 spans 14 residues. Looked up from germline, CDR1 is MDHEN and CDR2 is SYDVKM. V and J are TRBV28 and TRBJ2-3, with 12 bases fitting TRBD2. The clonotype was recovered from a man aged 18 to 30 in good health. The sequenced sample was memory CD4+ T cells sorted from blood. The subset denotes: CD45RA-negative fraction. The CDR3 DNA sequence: TGTGCCAGCACACTAGCGGGGGGTGTAGATACGCAGTATTTT. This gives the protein CASTLAGGVDTQYF.